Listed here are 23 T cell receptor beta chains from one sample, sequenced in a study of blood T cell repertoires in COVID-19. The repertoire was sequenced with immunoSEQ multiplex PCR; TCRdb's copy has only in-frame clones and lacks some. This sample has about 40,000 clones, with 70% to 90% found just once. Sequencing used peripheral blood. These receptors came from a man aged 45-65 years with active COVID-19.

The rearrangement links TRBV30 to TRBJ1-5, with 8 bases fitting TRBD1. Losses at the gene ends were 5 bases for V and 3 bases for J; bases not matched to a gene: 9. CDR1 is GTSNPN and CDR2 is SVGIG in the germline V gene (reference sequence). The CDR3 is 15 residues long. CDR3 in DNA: TGTGCCTGGGACAGGGGCGGAATTAACAATCAGCCCCAGCATTTT. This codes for CAWDRGGINNQPQHF.

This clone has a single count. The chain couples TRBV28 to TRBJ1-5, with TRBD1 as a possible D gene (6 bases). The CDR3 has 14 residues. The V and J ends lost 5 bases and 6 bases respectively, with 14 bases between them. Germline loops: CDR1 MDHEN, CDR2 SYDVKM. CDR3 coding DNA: TGTGCCAGCAGTCCCTACAGGGATCCTCAGCCCCAGCATTTT. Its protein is CASSPYRDPQPQHF.

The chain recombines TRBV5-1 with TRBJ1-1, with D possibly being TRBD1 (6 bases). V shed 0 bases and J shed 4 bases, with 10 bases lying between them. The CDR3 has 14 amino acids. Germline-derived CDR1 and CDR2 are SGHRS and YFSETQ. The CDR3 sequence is CASSLVAGATEAFF. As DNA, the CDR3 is TGCGCCAGCAGCTTGGTAGCAGGGGCCACTGAAGCTTTCTTT.

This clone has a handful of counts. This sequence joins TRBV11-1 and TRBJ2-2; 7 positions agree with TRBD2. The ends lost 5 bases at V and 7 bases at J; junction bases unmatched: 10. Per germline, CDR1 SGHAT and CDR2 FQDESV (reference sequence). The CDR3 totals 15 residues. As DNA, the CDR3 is TGTGCCAGCAGCCGCGGCCTAGCGGCCCTCGGGGAGCTGTTTTTT. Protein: CASSRGLAALGELFF.

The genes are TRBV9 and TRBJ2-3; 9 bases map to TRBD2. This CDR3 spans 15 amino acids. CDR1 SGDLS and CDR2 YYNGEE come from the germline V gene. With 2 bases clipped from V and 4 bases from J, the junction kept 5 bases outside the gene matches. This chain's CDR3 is CASSVREGYSDTQYF. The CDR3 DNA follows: TGTGCCAGCAGCGTGCGGGAGGGCTACTCAGATACGCAGTATTTT.

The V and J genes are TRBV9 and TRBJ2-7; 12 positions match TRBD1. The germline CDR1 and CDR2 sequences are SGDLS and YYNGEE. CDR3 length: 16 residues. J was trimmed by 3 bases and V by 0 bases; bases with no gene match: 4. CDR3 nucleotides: TGTGCCAGCAGCGTAGGGGACAGGGGGCGCGTCTACGAGCAGTACTTC. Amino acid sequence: CASSVGDRGRVYEQYF.

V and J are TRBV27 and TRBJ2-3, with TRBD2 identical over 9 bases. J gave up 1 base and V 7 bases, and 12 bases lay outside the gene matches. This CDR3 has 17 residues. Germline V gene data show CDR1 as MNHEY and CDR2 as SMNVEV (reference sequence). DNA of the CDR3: TGTGCCAGCACCGATATAGCGCGGGGGGGTGGCACAGATACGCAGTATTTT. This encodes CASTDIARGGGTDTQYF.

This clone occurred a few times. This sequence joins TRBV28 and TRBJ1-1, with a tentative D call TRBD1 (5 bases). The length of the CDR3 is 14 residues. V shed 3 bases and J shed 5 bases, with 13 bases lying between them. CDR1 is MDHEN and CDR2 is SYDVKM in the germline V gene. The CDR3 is CASSLAGYKTEAFF. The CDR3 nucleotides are TGTGCCAGCAGTTTGGCAGGGTATAAGACTGAAGCTTTCTTT.

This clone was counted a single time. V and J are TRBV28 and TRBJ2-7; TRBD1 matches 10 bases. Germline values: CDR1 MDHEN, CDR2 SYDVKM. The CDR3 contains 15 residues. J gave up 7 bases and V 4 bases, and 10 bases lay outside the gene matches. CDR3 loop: CASSSPGTGEEEQYF. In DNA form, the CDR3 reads TGTGCCAGCAGTTCTCCCGGGACAGGGGAAGAAGAGCAGTACTTC.

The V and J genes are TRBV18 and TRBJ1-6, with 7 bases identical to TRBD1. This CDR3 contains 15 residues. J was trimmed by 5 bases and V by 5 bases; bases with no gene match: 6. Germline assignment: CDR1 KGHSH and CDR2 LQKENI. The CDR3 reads CASSSVRGDNSPLHF. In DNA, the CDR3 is TGTGCCAGCTCATCCGTCAGGGGGGATAATTCACCCCTCCACTTT.

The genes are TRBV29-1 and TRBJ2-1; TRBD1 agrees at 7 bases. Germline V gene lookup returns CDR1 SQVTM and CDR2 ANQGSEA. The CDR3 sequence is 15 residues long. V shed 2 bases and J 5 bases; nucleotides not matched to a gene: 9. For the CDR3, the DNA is TGCAGCGTTGAAAAGTGGACAGGTTCAAACAATGAGCAGTTCTTC. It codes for CSVEKWTGSNNEQFF.

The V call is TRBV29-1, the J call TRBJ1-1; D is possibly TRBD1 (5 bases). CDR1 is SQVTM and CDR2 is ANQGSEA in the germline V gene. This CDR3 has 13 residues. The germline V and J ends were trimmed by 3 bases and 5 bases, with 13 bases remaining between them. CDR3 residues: CSVELVRDTEAFF. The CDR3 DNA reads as TGCAGCGTTGAGCTAGTCAGGGATACTGAAGCTTTCTTT.

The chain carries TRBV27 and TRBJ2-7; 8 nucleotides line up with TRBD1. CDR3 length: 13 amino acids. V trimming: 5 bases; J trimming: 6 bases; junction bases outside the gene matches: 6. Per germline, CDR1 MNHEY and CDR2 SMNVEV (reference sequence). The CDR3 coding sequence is TGTGCCAGCAGTAATAACAGGGGGTCCGAGCAGTACTTC. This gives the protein CASSNNRGSEQYF.

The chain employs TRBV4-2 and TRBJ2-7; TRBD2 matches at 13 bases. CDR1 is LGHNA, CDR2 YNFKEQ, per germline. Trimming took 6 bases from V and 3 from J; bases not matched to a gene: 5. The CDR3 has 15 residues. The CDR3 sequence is CASSQLAGGDYEQYF. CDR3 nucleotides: TGTGCCAGCAGTCAACTAGCGGGGGGGGACTACGAGCAGTACTTC.

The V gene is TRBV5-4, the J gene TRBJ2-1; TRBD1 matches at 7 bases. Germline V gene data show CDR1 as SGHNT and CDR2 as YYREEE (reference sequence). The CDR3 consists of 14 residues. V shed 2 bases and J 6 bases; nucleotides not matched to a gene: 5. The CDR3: CASSLGGAGNEQFF. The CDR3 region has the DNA TGTGCCAGCAGCTTAGGGGGCGCAGGCAATGAGCAGTTCTTC.

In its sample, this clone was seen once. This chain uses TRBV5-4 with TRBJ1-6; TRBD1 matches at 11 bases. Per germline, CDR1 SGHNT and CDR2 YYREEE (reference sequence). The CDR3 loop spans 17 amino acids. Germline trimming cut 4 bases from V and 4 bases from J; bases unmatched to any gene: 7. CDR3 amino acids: CASSVGQGVTYNSPLHF. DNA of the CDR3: TGTGCCAGCAGCGTGGGACAGGGGGTTACATATAATTCACCCCTCCACTTT.

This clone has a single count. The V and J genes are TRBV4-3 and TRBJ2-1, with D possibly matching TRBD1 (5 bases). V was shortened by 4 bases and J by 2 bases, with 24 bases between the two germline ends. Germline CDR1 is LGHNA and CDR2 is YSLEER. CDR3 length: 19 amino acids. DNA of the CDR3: TGCGCCAGCAGCCTAACGGCATGGGGTTTTGGGGCTGCCTACAATGAGCAGTTCTTC. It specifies CASSLTAWGFGAAYNEQFF.

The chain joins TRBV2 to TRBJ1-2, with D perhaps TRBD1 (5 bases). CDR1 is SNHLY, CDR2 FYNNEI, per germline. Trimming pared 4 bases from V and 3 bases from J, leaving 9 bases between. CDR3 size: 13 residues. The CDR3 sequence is CASSVDRYYGYTF. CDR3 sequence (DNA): TGTGCCAGCAGTGTAGACAGATACTATGGCTACACCTTC.

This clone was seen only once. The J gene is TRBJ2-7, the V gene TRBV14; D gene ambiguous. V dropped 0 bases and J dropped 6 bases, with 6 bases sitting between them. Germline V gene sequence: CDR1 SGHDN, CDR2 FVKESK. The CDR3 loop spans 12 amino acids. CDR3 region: CASSQDSGEQYF. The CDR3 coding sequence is TGTGCCAGCAGCCAAGACTCCGGCGAGCAGTACTTC.

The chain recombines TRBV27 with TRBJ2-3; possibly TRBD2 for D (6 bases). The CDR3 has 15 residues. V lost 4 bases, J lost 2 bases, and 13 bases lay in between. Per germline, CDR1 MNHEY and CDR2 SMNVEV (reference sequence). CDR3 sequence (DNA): TGTGCCAGCAGTTCCTCGGGGAGGCCCACAGATACGCAGTATTTT. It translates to CASSSSGRPTDTQYF.

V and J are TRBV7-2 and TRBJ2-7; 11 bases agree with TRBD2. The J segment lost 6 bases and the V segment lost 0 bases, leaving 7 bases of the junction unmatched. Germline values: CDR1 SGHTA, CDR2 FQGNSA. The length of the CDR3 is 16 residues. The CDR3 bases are TGTGCCAGCAGCTTAGCGGCGACTAGCGGGAATAGCGAGCAGTACTTC. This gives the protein CASSLAATSGNSEQYF.

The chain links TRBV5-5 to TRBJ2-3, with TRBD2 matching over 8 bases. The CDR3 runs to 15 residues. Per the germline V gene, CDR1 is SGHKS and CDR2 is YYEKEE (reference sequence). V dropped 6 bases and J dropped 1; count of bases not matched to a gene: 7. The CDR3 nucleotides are TGTGCCAGCACCTTAAGCGGGGGCCGCACAGATACGCAGTATTTT. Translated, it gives CASTLSGGRTDTQYF.

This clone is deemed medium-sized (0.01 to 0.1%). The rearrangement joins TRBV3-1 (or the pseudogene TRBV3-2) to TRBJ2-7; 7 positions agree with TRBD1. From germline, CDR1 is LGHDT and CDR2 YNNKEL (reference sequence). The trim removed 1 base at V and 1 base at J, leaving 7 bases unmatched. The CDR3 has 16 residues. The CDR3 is CASSQGPQGRSYEQYF. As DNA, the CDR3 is TGTGCCAGCAGCCAAGGGCCACAGGGGCGTTCCTACGAGCAGTACTTC.